This TCR beta chain derives from a study of technical replicates of blood from a handful of donors. Unmatched junction bases numbered 2, after V lost 1 base and J lost 0 bases. This CDR3 is 16 amino acids long. Germline CDR1 reads WSHSY; CDR2 reads SAAADI. Repertoires were generated with immunoSEQ multiplex PCR, while TCRdb's copy carries only in-frame clones and drops some. The sample holds about 94,000 clones; roughly 95% are singletons and the top ten take around 0.24%. The TCR comes from a human donor in good health. The V gene is TRBV10-2, the J gene TRBJ2-1; 8 nucleotides agree with TRBD1. Sequenced input: T cells isolated from PBMCs. CDR3 in amino acids: CASSEWTGYSYNEQFF. CDR3 bases: TGCGCCAGCAGTGAGTGGACAGGGTACTCCTACAATGAGCAGTTCTTC.